This is a list of T cell receptor beta chains from one sample in a study of regulatory T cells in long-lasting Graves disease. TCRdb ran MiXCR on the multiplex PCR reads and lists one entry per CDR3 protein. The data hold some 340,000 distinct CDR3 sequences, with about an eighth observed a single time. This same sample was also taken into another study, of T cells in Graves' hyperthyroidism and ophthalmopathy.

This specimen consisted of peripheral blood mononuclear cells (PBMCs), obtained at new diagnosis, from a patient treated with antithyroid drugs. Source of these receptors: a woman aged 18-30 years with Graves disease. The CDR3 runs from the conserved cysteine through the conserved F or W. The D gene is left open where the match is weak. Where a row states a size, it is once, few, many or the class of an expanded clone; other rows omit it.

v_gene	abundance	j_gene	d_gene	CDR3nt	CDR3aa
TRBV19	few	TRBJ2-3	NA	TGTGCCAGTAGTACCGAGTACACAGATACGCAGTATTTT	CASSTEYTDTQYF
TRBV5-8	many	TRBJ1-3	NA	TGTGCCAGCAGCTTCCGGAGGGGGGGAAACACCATATATTTT	CASSFRRGGNTIYF
TRBV2	many	TRBJ2-3	NA	TGTGCCAGCAGTGACCCTAATGACCAAATAACGCAGTATTTT	CASSDPNDQITQYF
TRBV6-2/TRBV6-3	few	TRBJ1-2	NA	TGTGCCAGCAGTCCCGGGGCAGGGAGTAACTATGGCTACACCTTC	CASSPGAGSNYGYTF
TRBV6-1	few	TRBJ1-5	NA	TGTGCCAGCACGGTTTCCGTGGGACAGCCCCAGCATTTT	CASTVSVGQPQHF
TRBV20-1	many	TRBJ1-1	NA	TGCAGTGCTAGGAATCGGCCAGATGAAGCTTTCTTT	CSARNRPDEAFF
TRBV2	many	TRBJ2-1	NA	TGTGCCAGAAAGCGGGCAGGGAGTTGGTACGAGGTTCGCTCCTACAATGAGCAGTTCTTC	CARKRAGSWYEVRSYNEQFF
TRBV28	many	TRBJ2-1	TRBD1	TGTGCCAGCAGTCCACGGACAGGCTCGTACATAGCTCTCAATGAGCAGTTCTTC	CASSPRTGSYIALNEQFF
TRBV5-8	NA	TRBJ2-2	NA	TGTGCCAGCAGACAGAGGGGCACCGGGGAGCTGTTTTTT	CASRQRGTGELFF
TRBV14	few	TRBJ1-1	NA	TGTGCCAGCAGCCCACGAGCAAGACAGCCGAACACTGAAGCTTTCTTT	CASSPRARQPNTEAFF
TRBV6-1	many	TRBJ2-2	TRBD2	TGTGCCAGCAATCCCCTGTCGGGGGGGCACACCGGGGAGCTGTTTTTT	CASNPLSGGHTGELFF
TRBV20-1	many	TRBJ2-7	NA	TGCAGTGTCGGGATTAAGTCCTACGAGCAGTACTTC	CSVGIKSYEQYF
TRBV4-1	NA	TRBJ1-1	NA	TGCGCCAGCAGCCAGTCGATAAAGCACGATGAAGCTTTCTTT	CASSQSIKHDEAFF
TRBV5-1	few	TRBJ2-1	TRBD2	TGCGCCAGCAGCCCGATAGCGGGGGGCAATGAGCAGTTCTTC	CASSPIAGGNEQFF
TRBV6-1	NA	TRBJ1-2	NA	TGTGCCAGCAGTACCGGTGGCCAGCGTGACTACACCTTC	CASSTGGQRDYTF
TRBV4-1	NA	TRBJ2-5	NA	TGCGCCAGCAGCCAAGAAGGTGCGAGCCGGAGAGAGACCCAGTACTTC	CASSQEGASRRETQYF
TRBV4-1	NA	TRBJ1-1	TRBD1	TGCGCCACGGCCACACAGGGGAGCACTGAAGCTTTCTTT	CATATQGSTEAFF
TRBV7-2	few	TRBJ1-5	NA	TGTGCCAGCAGCCGCACAGCGATAAATAGCAATCAGCCCCAGCATTTT	CASSRTAINSNQPQHF
TRBV6-1	NA	TRBJ1-5	NA	TGTGCCAGCAGCATTACAGGGTGGAATCAGCCCCAGCATTTT	CASSITGWNQPQHF
TRBV6-1	NA	TRBJ2-4	NA	TGTGCCAGCCCTGACCGCCGGGGGACCAAAAACATTCAGTACTTC	CASPDRRGTKNIQYF
TRBV19	many	TRBJ2-2	NA	TGTGCCAGTAGTATCAGTTTAGCCACCGGGGAGCTGTTTTTT	CASSISLATGELFF
TRBV5-1	few	TRBJ2-5	NA	TGCGCCAGCAGCTTGAGAGGGACCGTGGGGGAGACCCAGTACTTC	CASSLRGTVGETQYF
TRBV3-1	NA	TRBJ1-1	NA	TGTGCCAGCAGCCAAGGAACCCGGGGGGCTTTCTTT	CASSQGTRGAFF
TRBV7-9	many	TRBJ2-3	NA	TGTGCCAGCAGCTGGGTGCAGATAACTAGCACAGATACGCAGTATTTT	CASSWVQITSTDTQYF
TRBV5-1	NA	TRBJ2-7	TRBD2	TGCGCCAGCAGCGGGAGGGGCTACTACGAGCAGTACTTC	CASSGRGYYEQYF
TRBV2	many	TRBJ1-4	NA	TGTGCCAGCAGTGAAGCAAGCGGGGCGCGTTGGGAAAAACTGTTTTTT	CASSEASGARWEKLFF
TRBV6-9	many	TRBJ1-1	NA	TGTGCCAGCAGTTACCGGGCGGGGCGGAGTGAAGCTTTCTTT	CASSYRAGRSEAFF
TRBV24-1	few	TRBJ2-1	TRBD1	TGTGCCACCGAAGACAGGGCGGAGCAGTTCTTC	CATEDRAEQFF
TRBV6-1	many	TRBJ1-2	NA	TGTGCCAGCAGTGAAGTTGAGCGGGGCTATGGCTACACCTTC	CASSEVERGYGYTF
TRBV5-1	many	TRBJ2-3	NA	TGCGCCAGCACCTTTGGAGATACGCAGTATTTT	CASTFGDTQYF
TRBV5-5	many	TRBJ2-1	NA	TGTGCCAGCAGCTCAAGGGGACTCCAGCGAGACAATGAGCAGTTCTTC	CASSSRGLQRDNEQFF
TRBV6-2/TRBV6-3	NA	TRBJ1-2	NA	TGTGCCAGCAGTTACTCGGAGACAGACTATGGCTACACCTTC	CASSYSETDYGYTF
TRBV12-3/TRBV12-4	NA	TRBJ1-5	NA	TGTGCCAGCAGTTTACACGGGGGCTTGCCCCAGCATTTT	CASSLHGGLPQHF
TRBV3-1	many	TRBJ2-2	NA	TGTGCCAGCAGCCTTCAGGGGGCGGGAGTATCCGGGGAGCTGTTTTTT	CASSLQGAGVSGELFF
TRBV18	NA	TRBJ2-1	TRBD2	TGTGCCAGCTCACCACGAGGTTTTCTAGCGGGACCGGGCGAGCAGTTCTTC	CASSPRGFLAGPGEQFF
TRBV27	many	TRBJ1-1	TRBD1	TGTGCCAGCAGTTTAAGGGGGCCCTTTCGAGCTTTCTTT	CASSLRGPFRAFF
TRBV12-3/TRBV12-4	many	TRBJ1-3	NA	TGTGCCAGCAGGCCGATTGGAGCTGGAAACACCATATATTTT	CASRPIGAGNTIYF
TRBV6-2/TRBV6-3	many	TRBJ2-3	NA	TGTGCCAGCAGCCAGACCACAGATACGCAGTATTTT	CASSQTTDTQYF
TRBV2	many	TRBJ1-5	NA	TGTGCCAGCGAGGCTACAGGGACCCATCAGCCCCAGCATTTT	CASEATGTHQPQHF